One T cell receptor (beta chain) is described in this entry. The data derive from a study of T cell changes during pregnancy in multiple sclerosis. The CDR3 is 12 amino acids. V was pared by 5 bases and J by 2 bases, with 3 bases of the junction left unmatched. Germline CDR1 reads GTSNPN; CDR2 reads SVGIG (reference sequence). Profiled with immunoSEQ multiplex PCR; TCRdb holds only in-frame clones, not every one. The sample holds more than 60,000 clones, more than 85% seen once. The J gene is TRBJ2-7, the V gene TRBV30, with TRBD2 matching 7 bases. Sequencing used CD4+ T cells from peripheral blood mononuclear cells, obtained in the third trimester of pregnancy. This TCR derives from a female donor in good health, enrolled as a control in a pregnancy study. In nucleotides, the CDR3 is TGTGCCTGGGGACTAGGGGCCTACGAGCAGTACTTC. This codes for CAWGLGAYEQYF.